The entry that follows covers one TCR beta chain sequence. Its antigen is not identified. These data come from a study of cytomegalovirus exposure and HLA in healthy donors. The CDR3 contains 16 residues. Germline assignment: CDR1 LNHNV and CDR2 YYDKDF (reference sequence). V was clipped by 1 base and J by 0 bases, with 10 bases between them. The PCR was carried out with 60 Vbeta primers and 13 Jbeta primers. The method was immunoSEQ multiplex PCR; TCRdb's version includes in-frame clones alone and lacks a portion of them. The repertoire has 200,000 or so clones, 80% to 85% of them found once; the top ten carry approximately 6.5%. Study-wide findings and caveats: Among TCR beta chains, those listed as cytomegalovirus-associated numbered some 160.

Source material: PBMCs. The sequence derives from a woman aged 45-65 years in good health and CMV-seropositive. The gene calls are TRBV15 and TRBJ2-1; TRBD2 might be the D (5 bases). CDR3 nucleotides: TGTGCCACCAGCAGAGGCGGGTGGAGCTCCTACAATGAGCAGTTCTTC. Translation: CATSRGGWSSYNEQFF.